This T cell receptor beta chain emerged from a study of cytomegalovirus exposure and HLA in healthy donors (dated by TCRdb to the late 2010s). Study-level background: An earlier analysis of approximately 590 of the donors reported more than 250 Gb of sequence data and approximately 110 million unique TCR beta sequences from about 200 million T cells. A later genetic analysis used genome-wide SNP genotypes for about 65% of the 666 donors, treating that subset as a discovery cohort. The study was designed to test whether signatures of past pathogen exposure could be identified by cataloging public T cell receptors. The study combined high-throughput TCR immunosequencing, statistical association of individual TCRs with disease status, and machine learning to predict cytomegalovirus infection status. Roughly five DR-DQ haplotypes were handled as single units for association and clustering, since linkage in the cohort was strong. Typing coverage differed by locus: A, B, C, DRB1 and DQB1 were typed in roughly 629-630 donors, DQA1 in about 500, DPA1 in 600 to 610, and DPB1 in roughly 450. In addition to the first cohort of 650 to 800 subjects, a separate validation cohort of under 150 different subjects was used. An earlier analysis of some 600 of the donors applied high-throughput TCR beta sequencing to assess whether each TCR beta V gene segment acted as functional or pseudogenic. The later analysis used no new phenotypic data to find candidate immune exposures, relying instead on TCR beta sequences and their occurrence across donors. All discovery cohort repertoires had been generated on a single sequencing platform. The genetic ancestry cluster associated with self-reported Caucasian donors included about four fifths of the approximately 410 genotyped donors. A later analysis re-analyzed previously published TCR beta repertoires from 550 to 700 donors and added high-resolution HLA genotyping to study TCR occurrence patterns. Approximately 310 gigabases of sequencing data and tens of millions of unique TCR sequences were included in an early release covering about 700 HLA-typed donors. On average, around 240,000 unique TCR beta nucleotide sequences were sequenced per donor among about 400 genotyped donors of the cohort, with 15% to 20% of those sequences being non-productive. Class I and class II HLA loci were covered by the typing at four-digit resolution. The study used immunosequencing to profile the T cell repertoires of several hundred subjects and linked those repertoires to cytomegalovirus serostatus. Donor age, sex, ethnicity and CMV serostatus were compiled alongside the repertoire data. The full study reports these points: Specific HLA alleles were associated with 15,000 to 20,000 TCR beta sequences at a false discovery rate of 0.05 in a later analysis. Several of the top co-occurrence clusters appeared to be linked to parvovirus B19, influenza, CMV and Epstein-Barr virus, according to a later analysis. According to a later analysis, TCR association rates differed among HLA loci, with DRB1 alleles showing the most associated TCRs and HLA-C alleles showing the fewest. A total of about 180 TCR beta chains were listed by the study as associated with cytomegalovirus. In a later analysis, most CMV-associated TCR beta chains were found to appear HLA-restricted, with HLA associations seemingly driven largely by CMV exposure. The authors suggested that the approach could potentially be generalized to other disease states and immunological phenotypes. The presence/absence analyses assumed that sequencing depth was roughly uniform across donors, and that assumption may not be true. V-gene and J-gene trimming of TCR beta chains was associated with a missense DCLRE1C variant in a later genetic analysis, and the association was replicated in an independent cohort. Across donors, most TCR sequences were observed very rarely, whereas some public TCRs were present in many individuals. A group of highly shared sequence variants was considered likely to be a technical artifact of the sequencing pipeline. Because some donors lacked HLA typing at each locus, the association tests relied only on the typed subset. Some IMGT-functional V segments, including TRBV6-2 and TRBV6-3, could not be distinguished by the 87-base-pair reads and were therefore excluded. In an earlier analysis of more than 450 of the donors, most TCR beta V segments were observed in productive rearrangements about 90% or about 30% of the time, broadly matching IMGT annotations. A few of the identified cytomegalovirus-associated TCR beta chains were confirmed in vitro to be specific for cytomegalovirus antigens. The only immune exposure information available for the cohort was CMV serostatus. This cohort had only TCR beta chains sequenced, and the lack of alpha or paired-chain data limited which features could be detected. In a later genetic analysis, fewer N-insertions in productive TCRs were reported among donors in an Asian-associated ancestry cluster than the roughly 710-donor mean. Linkage disequilibrium might explain the correlated functional status among segregating V segments, but an unknown experimental factor could not be ruled out. In both the original and validation cohorts, the classifier was reported to diagnose cytomegalovirus status with high specificity and sensitivity. A further reported finding was that TCR beta sequences accurately predicted the HLA-A and HLA-B alleles for most subjects in the first cohort. In a later analysis, HLA-associated TCR beta chains were found to be more clonally expanded and to have lower generation probabilities than equally common non-associated chains. Because counts were too low, roughly 18 rarely observed V segments, including chromosome 9 orphons, were left out of the earlier analysis of 587 of the donors. Strong co-occurrence of HLA alleles, especially DR and DQ, made assigning TCR associations to individual alleles difficult.

A remark on this clone: This receptor's antigen is unknown.

Receptors were amplified or captured by the immunoSEQ multiplex PCR assay. A mixture of 60 forward primers for TCR Vbeta segments and 13 reverse primers for TCR Jbeta segments was used in the multiplex PCR. The CDR3 region of rearranged TCR beta genes was amplified from genomic DNA with a multiplex PCR assay. On the Illumina HiSeq System, the amplified TCR beta libraries were sequenced as 87-base-pair reads. The source study handled its data this way. A later analysis tallied tens of millions of unique TCR beta chains across the 640 or so repertoires, and approximately 12 million of those chains were shared by two or more donors. Raw reads were error-corrected and collapsed into unique sequences by a nearest-neighbor algorithm in which closely related sequences were merged to remove PCR and sequencing errors. Alignment of CDR3 sequences to IMGT reference sequences was used to assign V, D and J gene segments. For a sequence to be retained, a match of at least six nucleotides was required to both a V gene segment and a J gene segment. A rearrangement counted as productive if the CDR3 had no stop codons and remained in frame with V and J, and every other rearrangement counted as non-productive. Following IMGT convention, CDR3 was defined as the stretch from the second conserved V-encoded cysteine to the conserved J-encoded phenylalanine. In an earlier analysis of roughly 610 of the donors, sequences lacking an unambiguous match to a single V gene segment were excluded. In an earlier analysis of a few hundred of the donors, V segments were called functional above 56.7% productive rearrangements and were called segregating when the between-donor standard deviation exceeded 5%. A statistical classification framework was developed to diagnose cytomegalovirus status using the catalog of TCR beta chain sequences. V and J gene assignment, in a later analysis, came from comparing TCR nucleotide sequences with IMGT/GENE-DB human TR gene sequences. Using the TCRdist pipeline, a later analysis assigned CDR3 sequences along with most-parsimonious VDJ recombination scenarios. In a later analysis, each TCR beta chain was defined by its CDR3 amino acid sequence together with its V-gene family, and reads without a unique V-gene family were excluded. A later analysis removed several hundred highly shared, low-generation-probability nucleotide sequences to deal with suspected cross-contamination and a sequencing artifact. In a later analysis, a clonal expansion index was calculated for each public chain from normalized within-repertoire ranks of inferred template counts. In a later analysis, generation probabilities were computed with a VDJ recombination model fitted to out-of-frame rearrangements, and the resulting probabilities were checked against IGoR. Hypergeometric tests were used in a later analysis to score TCR-TCR, TCR-HLA and TCR-CMV co-occurrence, with a repertoire-size bias correction applied to the TCR pairs. False discovery rates were estimated in a later analysis by permuting HLA or CMV assignments 20 times. In a later analysis, co-occurring TCRs were grouped using DBSCAN, with TCRdist sequence similarity added in when clustering inside HLA-allele-positive subsets. For co-occurrence clustering, repertoires with fewer than 30,000 or more than 120,000 public chains were excluded, along with five repertoires with anomalous nucleotide sharing. The table was pulled from immuneACCESS by TCRdb, which kept in-frame rearrangements only. Such tables lose some clones; where checked, under half of the loss comes from unresolved V genes, and the rest has no known cause. The D gene and trimming were derived from the DNA, and the V and J assignments and clone size from that table. The table of this sample itemizes roughly 39,000 clones. The leading ten clones occupy about 3.2% of the sample.

The cohort consisted of some 670 healthy bone marrow donors. Cohort members were all nominally healthy when sampled, although unrecorded immune exposures were likely present. The donor tested CMV seropositive and was one of the 289 seropositive cohort members. Every donor gave a peripheral blood sample, and the peripheral blood mononuclear cells from that sample were used for TCR beta sequencing. The Qiagen DNeasy Blood Extraction Kit was used to extract genomic DNA from the blood cell samples. V and J are truncated by 4 bases and 4 bases respectively, leaving an intervening sequence of 13 bases. CDR1 and CDR2 were assigned from the germline V gene as ENHRY and SYGVKD. From cysteine to phenylalanine, the CDR3 is 14 amino acids long. The read is trimmed to its CDR3 DNA, 42 bases read in frame from base 1.

This clonotype was sampled from a woman aged 25 to 39 in good health and CMV-seropositive. This chain is built from TRBV10-3 and TRBJ1-2; too little of a D gene remains to name it. Sequencing used PBMCs. The CDR3 corresponds to CAISAKGDSYGYTF. The DNA sequence is as follows: TGTGCCATCAGTGCCAAGGGAGATAGCTATGGCTACACCTTC.